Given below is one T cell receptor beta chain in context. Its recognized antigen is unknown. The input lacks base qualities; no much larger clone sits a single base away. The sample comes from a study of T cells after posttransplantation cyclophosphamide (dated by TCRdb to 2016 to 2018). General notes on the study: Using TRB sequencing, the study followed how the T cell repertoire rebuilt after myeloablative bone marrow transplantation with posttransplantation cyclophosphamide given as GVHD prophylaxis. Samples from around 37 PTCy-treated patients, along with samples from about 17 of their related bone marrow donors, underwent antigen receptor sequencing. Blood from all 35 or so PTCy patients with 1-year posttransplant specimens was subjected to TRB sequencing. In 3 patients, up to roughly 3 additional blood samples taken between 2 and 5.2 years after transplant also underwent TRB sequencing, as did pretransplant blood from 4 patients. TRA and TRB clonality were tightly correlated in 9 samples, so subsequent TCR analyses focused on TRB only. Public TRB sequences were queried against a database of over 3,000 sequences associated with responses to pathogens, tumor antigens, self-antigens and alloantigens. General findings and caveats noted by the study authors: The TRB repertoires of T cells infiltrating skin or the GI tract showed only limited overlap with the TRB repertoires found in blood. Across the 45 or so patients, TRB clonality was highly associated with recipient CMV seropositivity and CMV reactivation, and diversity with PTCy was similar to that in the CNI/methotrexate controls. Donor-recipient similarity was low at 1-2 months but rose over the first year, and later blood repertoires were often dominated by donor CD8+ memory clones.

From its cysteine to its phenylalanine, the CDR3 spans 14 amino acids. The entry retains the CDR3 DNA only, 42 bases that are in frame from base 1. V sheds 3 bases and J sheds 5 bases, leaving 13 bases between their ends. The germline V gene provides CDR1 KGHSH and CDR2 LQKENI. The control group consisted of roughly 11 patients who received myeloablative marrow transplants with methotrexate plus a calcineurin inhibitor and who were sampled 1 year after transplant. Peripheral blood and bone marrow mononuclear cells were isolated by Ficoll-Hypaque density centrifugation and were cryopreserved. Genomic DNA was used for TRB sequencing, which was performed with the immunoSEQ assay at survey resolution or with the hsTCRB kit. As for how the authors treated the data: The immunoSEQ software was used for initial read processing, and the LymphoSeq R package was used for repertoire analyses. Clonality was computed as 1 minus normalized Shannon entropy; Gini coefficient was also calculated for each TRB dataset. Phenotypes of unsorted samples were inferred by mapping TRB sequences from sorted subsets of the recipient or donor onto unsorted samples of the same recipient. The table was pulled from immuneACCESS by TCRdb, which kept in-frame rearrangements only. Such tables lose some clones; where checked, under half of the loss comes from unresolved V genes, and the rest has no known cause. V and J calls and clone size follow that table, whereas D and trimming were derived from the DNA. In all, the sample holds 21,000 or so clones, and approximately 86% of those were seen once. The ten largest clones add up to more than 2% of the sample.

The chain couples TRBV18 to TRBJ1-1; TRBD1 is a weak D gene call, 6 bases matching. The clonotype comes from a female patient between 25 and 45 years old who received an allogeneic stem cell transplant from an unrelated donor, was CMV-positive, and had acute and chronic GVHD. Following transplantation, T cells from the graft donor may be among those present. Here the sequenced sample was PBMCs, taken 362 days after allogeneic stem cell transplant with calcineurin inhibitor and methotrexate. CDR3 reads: CASSPTSGETEAFF. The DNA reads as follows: TGTGCCAGCTCACCGACCTCAGGGGAAACTGAAGCTTTCTTT. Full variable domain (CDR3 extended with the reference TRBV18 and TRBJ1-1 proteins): NAGVMQNPRHLVRRRGQEARLRCSPMKGHSHVYWYRQLPEEGLKFMVYLQKENIIDESGMPKERFSAEFPKEGPSILRIQQVVRGDSAAYFCASSPTSGETEAFFGQGTRLTVV.